What follows are 7 T cell receptor beta chains derived from one specimen sequenced in a study of identical twins. TCRdb reprocessed the 5' RACE reads with MiXCR, giving one entry per CDR3 protein. Of about 690,000 distinct CDR3 sequences listed, roughly 6.2% are singletons. The sequenced material came from naive T cells sorted from blood. These receptors were collected from a man aged 18 to 29 in good health.

Many counts were recorded for this clonotype. The genes are TRBV20-1 and TRBJ2-1; 8 positions match TRBD2. The CDR3 length is 14 residues. J lost 4 bases, V lost 7 bases, and 9 bases had no gene match. CDR1 DFQATT and CDR2 SNEGSKA come from the germline V gene (reference sequence). CDR3 sequence: CSVIRRGEYNEQFF. CDR3 sequence (DNA): TGCAGTGTTATCCGGCGGGGGGAGTACAATGAGCAGTTCTTC.

Notes on this clonotype: A clone one base away is much larger, so this may be a read error. V is TRBV28 and J is TRBJ2-6; D gene ambiguous. Germline lookup yields CDR1 MDHEN and CDR2 SYDVKM. The ends were cut back, 2 bases at V and 2 bases at J, with 13 bases in the middle. The CDR3 has 17 residues. CDR3: CASSLGSVWAGANVLTF. The CDR3 nucleotides read TGTGCCAGCAGTTTAGGGTCCGTGTGGGCTGGGGCCAACGTCCTGACTTTC.

There are many counts of this clonotype. This chain connects TRBV15 to TRBJ1-4; no reliable D call. In germline, CDR1 is LNHNV, CDR2 YYDKDF (reference sequence). With 5 bases removed from V and 2 bases from J, the gap between germline ends came to 9 bases. The length of the CDR3 is 14 residues. The CDR3 DNA follows: TGTGCCACCAGCCCGAGATCCACTAATGAAAAACTGTTTTTT. It codes for CATSPRSTNEKLFF.

The chain is built from TRBV6-1 and TRBJ2-3, with TRBD1 as a possible D gene (6 bases). Germline V gives CDR1 MNHNS, CDR2 SASEGT. Trimming shortened V by 3 bases and J by 4 bases, and 8 bases separated the two germline ends. The CDR3 spans 13 residues. CDR3 protein: CASSDGTPDTQYF. CDR3 DNA: TGTGCCAGCAGTGACGGGACACCAGATACGCAGTATTTT.

The rearrangement links TRBV28 to TRBJ1-5; D gene ambiguous. Trimming stripped 6 bases from V and 1 base from J, with 7 bases between. Germline assignment: CDR1 MDHEN and CDR2 SYDVKM. CDR3 size: 13 residues. CDR3 nucleotide sequence: TGTGCCAGCAGGGGGAGGAGCAATCAGCCCCAGCATTTT. The encoded protein is CASRGRSNQPQHF.

The rearrangement links TRBV6-1 to TRBJ1-1, with 8 bases matching TRBD1. With V trimmed by 11 bases and J by 6 bases, 17 bases remained unmatched. CDR3 length equals 15 residues. Germline values: CDR1 MNHNS, CDR2 SASEGT. CDR3 nucleotide sequence: TGTGCCGGCATCTTGCGGACAGGGTGGAATCCTGAAGCTTTCTTT. It translates to CAGILRTGWNPEAFF.

This clonotype was observed at least ten times. The gene calls are TRBV7-9 and TRBJ2-1; 15 bases line up with TRBD2. Trimming at V came to 5 bases and at J to 10 bases, leaving 12 bases not matched to a gene. This CDR3 is 17 amino acids long. CDR1 and CDR2 from the germline V gene are SEHNR and FQNEAQ (reference sequence). The CDR3 protein is CASSATGTSGRTGEQFF. Here the CDR3 DNA reads TGTGCCAGCAGCGCGACCGGGACTAGCGGGAGGACAGGGGAGCAGTTCTTC.